This TCR beta chain is drawn from a study of prognosis after radiotherapy for stage I lung cancer. About the research overall: Each patient with non-small cell lung cancer was deemed medically inoperable. While approximately 15 patients showed no significant progression after radiotherapy, a few developed distant metastases at a median of 7 months. Notes on the study in general: Reports indicated that TRBV and TRBJ gene usage differed between patients with and without metastases, including differences in about nine V and a couple of J genes after SBRT. Medians of approximately 10,000 versus 7,000 showed unique TCR clone counts falling after stereotactic body radiation therapy.

Two-round multiplex PCR amplified TCR beta CDR3 from genomic DNA. Primers specific to each TRBV and TRBJ gene drove first-round PCR. One entry per CDR3 protein, called by TCRdb with MiXCR from the multiplex PCR reads. Of fewer than 25,000 distinct CDR3 sequences in the sample, 50% to 60% were seen once. V was cut by 3 bases and J by 4 bases, with 8 bases left in between. Germline CDR1 reads KGHSH; CDR2 reads LQKENI. The CDR3 is made up of 13 amino acids. In the case of this clonotype: Antigen specificity is unknown.

The sequenced sample was PBMCs, obtained before or after stereotactic body radiation therapy (not recorded which). V and J are TRBV18 and TRBJ2-3, with D possibly being TRBD1 (6 bases). This sequence originates from a donor over 45 with non-small cell lung cancer. CDR3 amino acids: CASSPYRADTQYF. CDR3 sequence (DNA): TGTGCCAGCTCACCGTACAGGGCAGATACGCAGTATTTT.